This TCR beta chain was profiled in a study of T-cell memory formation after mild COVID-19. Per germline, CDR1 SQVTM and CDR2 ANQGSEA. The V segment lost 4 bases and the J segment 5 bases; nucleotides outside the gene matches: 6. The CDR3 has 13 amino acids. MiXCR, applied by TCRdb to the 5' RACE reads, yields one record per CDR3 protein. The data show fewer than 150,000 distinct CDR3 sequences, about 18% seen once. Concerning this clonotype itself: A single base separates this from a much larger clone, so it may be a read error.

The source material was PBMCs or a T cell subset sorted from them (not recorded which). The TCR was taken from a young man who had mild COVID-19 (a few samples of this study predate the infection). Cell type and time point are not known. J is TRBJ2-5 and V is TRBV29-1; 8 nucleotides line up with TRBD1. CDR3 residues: CSVGDRNHETQYF. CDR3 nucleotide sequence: TGCAGCGTTGGGGACAGGAATCACGAGACCCAGTACTTC.